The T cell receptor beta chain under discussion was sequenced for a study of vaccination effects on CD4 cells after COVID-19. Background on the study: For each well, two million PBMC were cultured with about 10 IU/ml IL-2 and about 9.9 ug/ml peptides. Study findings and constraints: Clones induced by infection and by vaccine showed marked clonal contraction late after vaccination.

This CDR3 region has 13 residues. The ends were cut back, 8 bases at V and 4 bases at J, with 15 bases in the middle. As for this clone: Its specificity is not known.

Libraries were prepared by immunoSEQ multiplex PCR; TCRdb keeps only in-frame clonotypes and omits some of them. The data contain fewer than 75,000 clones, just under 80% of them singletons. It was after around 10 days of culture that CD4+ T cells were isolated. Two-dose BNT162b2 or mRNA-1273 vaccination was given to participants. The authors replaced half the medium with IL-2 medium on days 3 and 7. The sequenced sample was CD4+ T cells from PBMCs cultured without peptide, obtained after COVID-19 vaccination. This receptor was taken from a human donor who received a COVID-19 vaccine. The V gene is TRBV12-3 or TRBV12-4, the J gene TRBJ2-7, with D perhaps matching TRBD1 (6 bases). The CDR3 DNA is TGTGCCAGCCGAGAGAACAGGGAATACGAGCAGTACTTC. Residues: CASRENREYEQYF.